This is a list of T cell receptor beta chains from one sample in a study of blood T cells in healthy people across ages. A single record per CDR3 protein comes from TCRdb applying MiXCR to the 5' RACE reads. The table shows roughly 800,000 distinct CDR3 sequences, with roughly 24% occurring only once. This sample was also put to use in a study of T cells of mothers and their children.

The sequenced material came from blood. These receptors originate from a boy between 5 and 17 years old in good health. Each CDR3 is given with its conserved first and last residue. A D gene is named only where the DNA matches it firmly. Not all rows give a size; the values are once, few, many and, for expanded clones, a class.

J gene: TRBJ2-2; V gene: TRBV6-4; clone size: NA; D gene: NA; CDR3 protein: CASSDSAGGDTGELFF; CDR3 DNA: TGTGCCAGCAGTGACTCGGCAGGGGGGGACACCGGGGAGCTGTTTTTT
J gene: TRBJ1-2; V gene: TRBV20-1; clone size: NA; D gene: NA; CDR3 protein: CSARPPGGSFGYTF; CDR3 DNA: TGCAGTGCTAGACCGCCGGGGGGAAGTTTTGGCTACACCTTC
J gene: TRBJ2-2; V gene: TRBV6-6; clone size: few; D gene: TRBD2; CDR3 protein: CASRLAEGELFF; CDR3 DNA: TGTGCCAGCAGACTAGCGGAAGGGGAGCTGTTTTTT
J gene: TRBJ1-2; V gene: TRBV29-1; clone size: NA; D gene: TRBD1; CDR3 protein: CSVDHGTGSHGYTF; CDR3 DNA: TGCAGCGTCGATCACGGGACAGGGTCGCATGGCTACACCTTC
J gene: TRBJ2-1; V gene: TRBV19; clone size: NA; D gene: TRBD2; CDR3 protein: CASSIEASGVNEQFF; CDR3 DNA: TGTGCCAGTAGTATAGAGGCTAGCGGGGTTAATGAGCAGTTCTTC
J gene: TRBJ2-5; V gene: TRBV7-9; clone size: few; D gene: NA; CDR3 protein: CASRSPAGRRETQYF; CDR3 DNA: TGTGCCAGCAGATCTCCGGCAGGGAGAAGAGAGACCCAGTACTTC
J gene: TRBJ2-5; V gene: TRBV5-1; clone size: few; D gene: NA; CDR3 protein: CASSLFPGQETQYF; CDR3 DNA: TGCGCCAGCAGCTTGTTCCCGGGGCAAGAGACCCAGTACTTC
J gene: TRBJ2-2; V gene: TRBV21-1; clone size: NA; D gene: NA; CDR3 protein: CASGGGPGELFF; CDR3 DNA: TGTGCCAGCGGAGGGGGGCCCGGGGAGCTGTTTTTT
J gene: TRBJ2-7; V gene: TRBV30; clone size: NA; D gene: TRBD2; CDR3 protein: CAWGRDSTYEQYF; CDR3 DNA: TGTGCCTGGGGGAGGGACTCCACCTACGAGCAGTACTTC
J gene: TRBJ1-1; V gene: TRBV6-6; clone size: few; D gene: NA; CDR3 protein: CASSYGRGRNTEAFF; CDR3 DNA: TGTGCCAGCAGTTACGGACGAGGGCGTAACACTGAAGCTTTCTTT
J gene: TRBJ1-3; V gene: TRBV19; clone size: once; D gene: NA; CDR3 protein: CASTGRLSGNTIYF; CDR3 DNA: TGTGCCAGTACCGGACGGCTCTCTGGAAACACCATATATTTT
J gene: TRBJ2-5; V gene: TRBV29-1; clone size: few; D gene: TRBD2; CDR3 protein: CSVAGGREFGETQYF; CDR3 DNA: TGCAGCGTTGCGGGAGGGCGGGAGTTCGGAGAGACCCAGTACTTC
J gene: TRBJ2-1; V gene: TRBV6-5; clone size: many; D gene: TRBD1; CDR3 protein: CASSRTGVFEQFF; CDR3 DNA: TGTGCCAGCAGCCGCACAGGGGTTTTTGAGCAGTTCTTC
J gene: TRBJ2-5; V gene: TRBV6-5; clone size: NA; D gene: NA; CDR3 protein: CASRDPSQETQYF; CDR3 DNA: TGTGCCAGCAGGGACCCTTCCCAAGAGACCCAGTACTTC
J gene: TRBJ1-4; V gene: TRBV29-1; clone size: NA; D gene: TRBD1; CDR3 protein: CSYRQGNEKLFF; CDR3 DNA: TGCAGCTACCGACAGGGGAATGAAAAACTGTTTTTT
J gene: TRBJ1-5; V gene: TRBV9; clone size: few; D gene: NA; CDR3 protein: CAGSLGHDNQPQHF; CDR3 DNA: TGTGCCGGCAGCCTAGGACACGACAATCAGCCCCAGCATTTT
J gene: TRBJ2-7; V gene: TRBV29-1; clone size: NA; D gene: NA; CDR3 protein: CSVERGGTVLYEQYF; CDR3 DNA: TGCAGCGTTGAACGCGGAGGGACAGTACTCTACGAGCAGTACTTC
J gene: TRBJ2-4; V gene: TRBV4-1; clone size: few; D gene: TRBD2; CDR3 protein: CASSQMLAGGVAKNIQYF; CDR3 DNA: TGCGCCAGCAGCCAAATGTTAGCGGGGGGGGTAGCCAAAAACATTCAGTACTTC
J gene: TRBJ2-5; V gene: TRBV11-2; clone size: NA; D gene: TRBD2; CDR3 protein: CASTQLAGGPRETQYF; CDR3 DNA: TGTGCCAGCACCCAACTAGCGGGGGGGCCCAGGGAGACCCAGTACTTC
J gene: TRBJ1-2; V gene: TRBV28; clone size: NA; D gene: TRBD1; CDR3 protein: CASRPRVGTANYGYTF; CDR3 DNA: TGTGCCAGCAGACCCCGAGTAGGGACAGCCAACTATGGCTACACCTTC
J gene: TRBJ2-3; V gene: TRBV20-1; clone size: NA; D gene: TRBD2; CDR3 protein: CSARDPMTSGNTQYF; CDR3 DNA: TGCAGTGCTAGAGATCCCATGACTAGCGGGAATACGCAGTATTTT
J gene: TRBJ2-5; V gene: TRBV20-1; clone size: NA; D gene: TRBD2; CDR3 protein: CSAHSGGQSETQYF; CDR3 DNA: TGCAGTGCTCATAGCGGGGGGCAGTCAGAGACCCAGTACTTC
J gene: TRBJ2-1; V gene: TRBV4-1; clone size: NA; D gene: NA; CDR3 protein: CASSPTGLAYNEQFF; CDR3 DNA: TGCGCCAGCAGCCCTACAGGGTTGGCCTACAATGAGCAGTTCTTC
J gene: TRBJ2-5; V gene: TRBV6-2/TRBV6-3; clone size: NA; D gene: NA; CDR3 protein: CASTLRSLLETQYF; CDR3 DNA: TGTGCCAGCACCCTGCGTTCCTTGTTGGAGACCCAGTACTTC
J gene: TRBJ2-5; V gene: TRBV5-1; clone size: NA; D gene: TRBD2; CDR3 protein: CASSSRSGGAQETQYF; CDR3 DNA: TGCGCCAGCAGCTCACGCAGCGGGGGGGCCCAAGAGACCCAGTACTTC
J gene: TRBJ2-7; V gene: TRBV7-9; clone size: NA; D gene: TRBD2; CDR3 protein: CASSLLAEAYEQYF; CDR3 DNA: TGTGCCAGCAGCTTACTAGCGGAGGCCTACGAGCAGTACTTC